This is a list of T cell receptor beta chains from one sample in a study of shared clonotypes between healthy human individuals. The protocol was immunoSEQ multiplex PCR, while the TCRdb copy is restricted to in-frame clones and leaves out a portion. The sample holds about 2.3 million clones, approximately 95% seen once. The specimen was naive CD4+ T cells from PBMCs. The source is a man aged 18 to 30 in good health. Some clones in this sample may be carry-over from other donors' samples. Each CDR3 is given without its conserved first and last residue. Each record gives: V gene, CDR3 protein.

TRBV18 ASSFLRLGGTDTQY
TRBV5-1 ASSFGTDEETQY
TRBV9 ASSVEEGAYNEQF
TRBV4-1 ASSPRDGYVETQY
TRBV21-1 ASSYRGLYDNQPQH
TRBV10-3 AISESGGTGRGYT
TRBV6-6 ASQRHLENTGELF
TRBV4-1 ASARIRYPTPHRY
TRBV7-9 ASSLVLTGSSYEQY
TRBV5-1 ASSLGGGGPTWNGQF
TRBV11-2 ASRGLAGRRNEQF
TRBV29-1 SVVPPGGELQY
TRBV2 ASTLLAALSYEQY
TRBV19 ASSSRRGAYNEQF
TRBV5-1 ASSKTQTLGTSGSTDTQY
TRBV19 ASSPRFRGVAF
TRBV4-3 ASSRRTGNEQF